Listed below are T cell receptor beta chains from one sample, sequenced in a study of shared clonotypes between healthy human individuals. The protocol was immunoSEQ multiplex PCR, while the TCRdb copy is restricted to in-frame clones and leaves out a portion. This table holds 2 million to 3 million clones, roughly 93% found once. Sequencing used naive CD4+ T cells from PBMCs. Receptors were obtained from a man aged 18 to 29 in good health. Some clones in this sample may be carry-over from other donors' samples. CDR3s include the opening cysteine and the closing phenylalanine or tryptophan. The D gene is left open where the match is weak. Only part of the rows carry a size: once, few, many, or a class if the clone is expanded.

clone_size: .; j_call: TRBJ1-6; d_call: .; v_call: TRBV11-2; cdr3_aa: CASSRNRDSPLHF; cdr3_nt: TGTGCCAGCAGCCGGAACAGGGATTCACCCCTCCACTTT
clone_size: .; j_call: TRBJ2-1; d_call: TRBD2; v_call: TRBV5-4; cdr3_aa: CASSPGRTSAYNEQFF; cdr3_nt: TGTGCCAGCAGCCCGGGGCGGACTAGCGCTTACAATGAGCAGTTCTTC
clone_size: .; j_call: TRBJ1-5; d_call: TRBD1; v_call: TRBV5-6; cdr3_aa: CASSRTGGDNQPQHF; cdr3_nt: TGTGCCAGCAGCCGGACAGGGGGCGACAATCAGCCCCAGCATTTT
clone_size: once; j_call: TRBJ1-4; d_call: TRBD1; v_call: TRBV4-3; cdr3_aa: CASSQDSAGGVGKLFF; cdr3_nt: TGCGCCAGCAGCCAAGATTCGGCAGGGGGTGTCGGAAAACTGTTTTTT
clone_size: .; j_call: TRBJ1-1; d_call: .; v_call: TRBV14; cdr3_aa: CASSQDRSPDEAFF; cdr3_nt: TGTGCCAGCAGCCAAGATAGATCCCCCGATGAAGCTTTCTTT
clone_size: .; j_call: TRBJ1-3; d_call: .; v_call: TRBV28; cdr3_aa: CASSFSDITGNTIYF; cdr3_nt: TGTGCCAGCAGTTTTTCGGACATTACTGGAAACACCATATATTTT
clone_size: .; j_call: TRBJ1-5; d_call: .; v_call: TRBV11-2; cdr3_aa: CASSLGQSRQPQHF; cdr3_nt: TGTGCCAGCAGCTTAGGGCAGAGCCGTCAGCCCCAGCATTTT
clone_size: .; j_call: TRBJ2-3; d_call: .; v_call: TRBV6-4; cdr3_aa: CASSDRGGVSTDTQYF; cdr3_nt: TGTGCCAGCAGTGACCGTGGGGGCGTTTCCACAGATACGCAGTATTTT
clone_size: .; j_call: TRBJ2-3; d_call: TRBD2; v_call: TRBV5-1; cdr3_aa: CASVGLAGTDTQYF; cdr3_nt: TGCGCCAGCGTCGGACTAGCGGGCACAGATACGCAGTATTTT
clone_size: .; j_call: TRBJ2-2; d_call: .; v_call: TRBV10-1; cdr3_aa: CASTQMEGGELFF; cdr3_nt: TGCGCCAGCACCCAAATGGAGGGCGGGGAGCTGTTTTTT
clone_size: .; j_call: TRBJ1-1; d_call: .; v_call: TRBV9; cdr3_aa: CASSVDIRGEEAFF; cdr3_nt: TGTGCCAGCAGCGTAGACATCCGTGGGGAAGAAGCTTTCTTT
clone_size: .; j_call: TRBJ2-5; d_call: .; v_call: TRBV29-1; cdr3_aa: CSVVGGGQGTQYF; cdr3_nt: TGCAGCGTTGTAGGGGGGGGTCAGGGGACCCAGTACTTC
clone_size: .; j_call: TRBJ1-1; d_call: .; v_call: TRBV7-2; cdr3_aa: CASSPKVGREAFF; cdr3_nt: TGTGCCAGCAGCCCTAAAGTAGGCAGGGAAGCTTTCTTT
clone_size: .; j_call: TRBJ1-1; d_call: TRBD1; v_call: TRBV11-2; cdr3_aa: CASSLRQGAFNTEAFF; cdr3_nt: TGTGCCAGCAGCTTAAGACAGGGGGCGTTTAACACTGAAGCTTTCTTT
clone_size: .; j_call: TRBJ2-4; d_call: TRBD1; v_call: TRBV28; cdr3_aa: CASSFSGTGKNIQYF; cdr3_nt: TGTGCCAGCAGTTTCTCCGGGACAGGGAAAAACATTCAGTACTTC
clone_size: .; j_call: TRBJ1-5; d_call: .; v_call: TRBV28; cdr3_aa: CASSLSAGVYSNQPQHF; cdr3_nt: TGTGCCAGCAGTTTGTCCGCAGGGGTCTATAGCAATCAGCCCCAGCATTTT
clone_size: .; j_call: TRBJ2-7; d_call: TRBD2; v_call: TRBV13; cdr3_aa: CASSLTGLGSYEQYF; cdr3_nt: TGTGCCAGCAGCCTTACAGGACTAGGCTCCTACGAGCAGTACTTC
clone_size: .; j_call: TRBJ2-2; d_call: .; v_call: TRBV11-3; cdr3_aa: CASSLVGSANTGELFF; cdr3_nt: TGTGCCAGCAGCTTAGTAGGGTCGGCGAACACCGGGGAGCTGTTTTTT
clone_size: .; j_call: TRBJ2-2; d_call: .; v_call: TRBV10-1; cdr3_aa: CASTGPSTGELFF; cdr3_nt: TGCGCCAGCACTGGTCCGAGCACCGGGGAGCTGTTTTTT
clone_size: .; j_call: TRBJ1-2; d_call: TRBD1; v_call: TRBV27; cdr3_aa: CASSLSGQGFWYGYTF; cdr3_nt: TGTGCCAGCAGTTTAAGCGGACAGGGATTCTGGTATGGCTACACCTTC
clone_size: .; j_call: TRBJ2-2; d_call: .; v_call: TRBV9; cdr3_aa: CASSVQFLANTGELFF; cdr3_nt: TGTGCCAGCAGCGTACAGTTCCTCGCGAACACCGGGGAGCTGTTTTTT
clone_size: .; j_call: TRBJ1-4; d_call: .; v_call: TRBV9; cdr3_aa: CASSVGPGVRNEKLFF; cdr3_nt: TGTGCCAGCAGCGTAGGTCCGGGAGTTCGCAATGAAAAACTGTTTTTT
clone_size: .; j_call: TRBJ2-6; d_call: .; v_call: TRBV2; cdr3_aa: CASRKDRPGANVLTF; cdr3_nt: TGTGCCAGCAGAAAAGACAGGCCTGGGGCCAACGTCCTGACTTTC
clone_size: .; j_call: TRBJ1-5; d_call: .; v_call: TRBV6-1; cdr3_aa: CASSEVAGSYQPQHF; cdr3_nt: TGTGCCAGCAGTGAAGTGGCAGGAAGTTATCAGCCCCAGCATTTT
clone_size: .; j_call: TRBJ2-1; d_call: .; v_call: TRBV28; cdr3_aa: CASSPMELSSYNEQFF; cdr3_nt: TGTGCCAGCAGTCCAATGGAGTTAAGCTCCTACAATGAGCAGTTCTTC
clone_size: .; j_call: TRBJ2-7; d_call: .; v_call: TRBV5-4; cdr3_aa: CASSFGSVRPAF; cdr3_nt: TGTGCCAGCAGTTTTGGCTCGGTCCGGCCGGCATTC
clone_size: .; j_call: TRBJ1-2; d_call: TRBD1; v_call: TRBV14; cdr3_aa: CASSQLETGKNYGYTF; cdr3_nt: TGTGCCAGCAGCCAATTGGAGACAGGGAAGAACTATGGCTACACCTTC
clone_size: .; j_call: TRBJ1-4; d_call: TRBD1; v_call: TRBV28; cdr3_aa: CASGLTGVYEKLFF; cdr3_nt: TGTGCCAGCGGACTAACAGGGGTTTATGAAAAACTGTTTTTT
clone_size: .; j_call: TRBJ1-2; d_call: .; v_call: TRBV7-9; cdr3_aa: CASSPRNTLGYTF; cdr3_nt: TGTGCCAGCAGCCCGCGAAACACGCTTGGCTACACCTTC
clone_size: .; j_call: TRBJ2-5; d_call: .; v_call: TRBV19; cdr3_aa: CASSRSGEETQYF; cdr3_nt: TGTGCCAGTAGTAGGTCAGGGGAAGAGACCCAGTACTTC
clone_size: once; j_call: TRBJ2-7; d_call: .; v_call: TRBV6-6; cdr3_aa: CASSYRGHGHEQYF; cdr3_nt: TGTGCCAGCAGTTACCGCGGACATGGGCACGAGCAGTACTTC
clone_size: .; j_call: TRBJ2-5; d_call: .; v_call: TRBV4-3; cdr3_aa: CASSQEAAQETQYF; cdr3_nt: TGCGCCAGCAGCCAAGAGGCAGCACAAGAGACCCAGTACTTC
clone_size: .; j_call: TRBJ2-1; d_call: .; v_call: TRBV28; cdr3_aa: CAGRRDPYNEQFF; cdr3_nt: TGTGCCGGCCGCCGTGACCCTTACAATGAGCAGTTCTTC
clone_size: .; j_call: TRBJ1-3; d_call: .; v_call: TRBV5-1; cdr3_aa: CASSLGGLDTIYF; cdr3_nt: TGCGCCAGCAGCTTGGGAGGACTGGACACCATATATTTT
clone_size: .; j_call: TRBJ1-2; d_call: .; v_call: TRBV4-2; cdr3_aa: CASSQDLKQGNGYTF; cdr3_nt: TGTGCCAGCAGCCAAGATCTTAAGCAGGGAAATGGCTACACCTTC
clone_size: .; j_call: TRBJ1-5; d_call: TRBD1; v_call: TRBV7-2; cdr3_aa: CASSLEGQGHGSNQPQHF; cdr3_nt: TGTGCCAGCAGCTTAGAGGGACAGGGGCACGGGAGCAATCAGCCCCAGCATTTT
clone_size: .; j_call: TRBJ1-1; d_call: .; v_call: TRBV2; cdr3_aa: CASSGGSNTEAFF; cdr3_nt: TGTGCCAGCAGTGGGGGGTCGAACACTGAAGCTTTCTTT
clone_size: .; j_call: TRBJ1-2; d_call: TRBD1; v_call: TRBV6-5; cdr3_aa: CASSYRAGGDYGYTF; cdr3_nt: TGTGCCAGCAGTTACCGGGCAGGGGGGGACTATGGCTACACCTTC
clone_size: .; j_call: TRBJ1-4; d_call: TRBD1; v_call: TRBV9; cdr3_aa: CASSPWDRAGEKLFF; cdr3_nt: TGTGCCAGCAGCCCATGGGACAGGGCGGGAGAAAAACTGTTTTTT
clone_size: once; j_call: TRBJ1-3; d_call: .; v_call: TRBV6-1; cdr3_aa: CASSEGSSGNTIYF; cdr3_nt: TGTGCCAGCAGTGAGGGGAGCTCTGGAAACACCATATATTTT
clone_size: .; j_call: TRBJ1-2; d_call: TRBD1; v_call: TRBV5-1; cdr3_aa: CASSPDSGTGVDGYTF; cdr3_nt: TGCGCCAGCAGCCCTGATTCCGGGACAGGGGTAGATGGCTACACCTTC
clone_size: .; j_call: TRBJ2-7; d_call: .; v_call: TRBV6-5; cdr3_aa: CATTNPGAYEQYF; cdr3_nt: TGTGCCACTACGAACCCGGGGGCATACGAGCAGTACTTC
clone_size: once; j_call: TRBJ2-7; d_call: .; v_call: TRBV27; cdr3_aa: CASTARGGGAYEQYF; cdr3_nt: TGTGCCAGCACGGCCAGAGGGGGGGGAGCCTACGAGCAGTACTTC
clone_size: .; j_call: TRBJ1-3; d_call: .; v_call: TRBV2; cdr3_aa: CASSGSQGSGNTIYF; cdr3_nt: TGTGCCAGCAGTGGCTCTCAGGGGTCTGGAAACACCATATATTTT
clone_size: .; j_call: TRBJ1-1; d_call: .; v_call: TRBV5-1; cdr3_aa: CASSPTEGRNTEAFF; cdr3_nt: TGCGCCAGCAGCCCTACTGAGGGAAGAAACACTGAAGCTTTCTTT
clone_size: .; j_call: TRBJ2-7; d_call: TRBD1; v_call: TRBV28; cdr3_aa: CASTWTGSYEQYF; cdr3_nt: TGTGCCAGCACCTGGACAGGGTCCTACGAGCAGTACTTC
clone_size: .; j_call: TRBJ2-4; d_call: TRBD1; v_call: TRBV6-5; cdr3_aa: CASSPDRGRVNIQYF; cdr3_nt: TGTGCCAGCAGTCCTGACAGGGGGCGTGTAAACATTCAGTACTTC
clone_size: .; j_call: TRBJ2-3; d_call: .; v_call: TRBV6-5; cdr3_aa: CASSYPLGNLDTQYF; cdr3_nt: TGTGCCAGCAGTTACCCCCTGGGTAATCTCGATACGCAGTATTTT
clone_size: .; j_call: TRBJ2-7; d_call: .; v_call: TRBV7-9; cdr3_aa: CASSLVGGAYEQYF; cdr3_nt: TGTGCCAGCAGCTTAGTCGGAGGGGCCTACGAGCAGTACTTC
clone_size: .; j_call: TRBJ1-5; d_call: .; v_call: TRBV5-1; cdr3_aa: CASSPDPEFNQPQHF; cdr3_nt: TGCGCCAGCAGCCCAGACCCGGAATTCAATCAGCCCCAGCATTTT
clone_size: .; j_call: TRBJ2-5; d_call: .; v_call: TRBV2; cdr3_aa: CASRRTGLGVGTQYF; cdr3_nt: TGTGCCAGCAGACGAACGGGACTTGGGGTGGGGACCCAGTACTTC
clone_size: .; j_call: TRBJ2-7; d_call: .; v_call: TRBV6-5; cdr3_aa: CASSYSQAFTYEQYF; cdr3_nt: TGTGCCAGCAGTTACTCCCAGGCCTTTACCTACGAGCAGTACTTC
clone_size: .; j_call: TRBJ1-2; d_call: .; v_call: TRBV28; cdr3_aa: CASSPPGTLYGYTF; cdr3_nt: TGTGCCAGCAGTCCCCCAGGGACTTTATATGGCTACACCTTC